A selection of T cell receptor beta chains follows, all from one sample in a study of T cells in tuberculosis. The assay was immunoSEQ multiplex PCR, and TCRdb's table has in-frame clones only and misses some. The sample lists 85,000 to 90,000 clones, approximately 90% occurring once. The sample was CD1b-GMM tetramer-negative cells sorted from PBMCs. These receptors were collected from an adult woman with latent tuberculosis. The CDR3 runs from the conserved cysteine through the conserved F or W. The D gene is left open where the match is weak.

CDR3aa,CDR3nt,j_gene,d_gene,v_gene
CASTLNRGPDTGELFF,TGTGCCAGCACCTTAAACAGGGGGCCAGACACCGGGGAGCTGTTTTTT,TRBJ2-2,TRBD1,TRBV13
CASSPTGVRGGYTF,TGCGCCAGCAGCCCGACAGGGGTAAGAGGTGGCTACACCTTC,TRBJ1-2,TRBD1,TRBV5-1
CASSLGTGGISNQPQHF,TGTGCCAGCAGCTTAGGGACAGGGGGGATTAGCAATCAGCCCCAGCATTTT,TRBJ1-5,TRBD1,TRBV7-2
CASSLAGTGEREAFF,TGTGCCAGCAGCTTAGCCGGGACAGGGGAACGTGAAGCTTTCTTT,TRBJ1-1,TRBD1,TRBV7-2
CASSRGYNQPQHF,TGTGCCAGCAGCAGGGGTTATAATCAGCCCCAGCATTTT,TRBJ1-5,NA,TRBV11-1
CASSLGIGTEETQYF,TGTGCTAGCAGCTTAGGAATCGGGACAGAAGAGACCCAGTACTTC,TRBJ2-5,TRBD1,TRBV7-7
CASSWRVTDTQYF,TGTGCCAGTAGTTGGAGGGTCACAGATACGCAGTATTTT,TRBJ2-3,NA,TRBV19
CASSLGGLTEAFF,TGTGCCAGCAGCTTAGGGGGGCTGACTGAAGCTTTCTTT,TRBJ1-1,NA,TRBV7-9
CASSPNTGREIYEQYF,TGTGCCAGCAGCCCGAACACGGGGCGGGAGATCTACGAGCAGTACTTC,TRBJ2-7,TRBD2,TRBV9
CASSYSWGRGSSEAFF,TGTGCCAGCAGTTACTCTTGGGGTAGGGGAAGTTCTGAAGCTTTCTTT,TRBJ1-1,NA,TRBV6-5
CASSQAMGMNTEAFF,TGTGCCAGCAGCCAAGCGATGGGCATGAACACTGAAGCTTTCTTT,TRBJ1-1,NA,TRBV4-2
CASSALLQGFNGYTF,TGTGCCAGCAGCGCCCTCCTACAGGGGTTCAATGGCTACACCTTC,TRBJ1-2,TRBD1,TRBV2
CASSIRGLATEAFF,TGTGCCAGCAGTATTAGGGGACTCGCCACTGAAGCTTTCTTT,TRBJ1-1,NA,TRBV13